The clone carrying this TCR beta chain has ten or more counts. Its specificity is not known. TCRdb ran MiXCR on the RT-PCR reads and lists one entry per CDR3 protein. The repertoire consists of 650,000 or so distinct CDR3 sequences, with 12% to 15% occurring once and the leading ten covering approximately 7.6%. The entry originates in a study of response to subunit inactivated influenza vaccine. Findings and limits, study-wide: Authors suggested that a seasonal influenza vaccination recruits few new T cells each time.

Germline values: CDR1 SNHLY, CDR2 FYNNEI. The CDR3 is 15 residues long. Between the trimmed V and J ends, which lost 6 bases and 0 bases, there was a span of 12 bases. The V gene is TRBV2, the J gene TRBJ2-1; D is uncertain. The source was PBMCs from blood, collected 14 days before vaccination. This clonotype was obtained from a man aged 45-65 years who received an inactivated influenza vaccine. DNA for the CDR3: TGTGCCAGCAGCGCAACATGGGGCTCCTACAATGAGCAGTTCTTC. Encoded protein: CASSATWGSYNEQFF.